This section outlines one T cell receptor (beta chain) sequence together with its context. This entry comes from a study of Ad26.COV2.S vaccination and SARS-CoV-2 variants. Whole-study context: Donor was one of the participants in the Ad26.COV2.S arm of the COV1001 trial.

The treatment: around 19 received Ad26.COV2.S at low or high dose, single or two shots; several received placebo; per-sample allocation not given. Sample collection was performed on day 63 after the first vaccine or placebo injection. Here immunoSEQ multiplex PCR was the method, and the copy in TCRdb shows in-frame clones only, minus some. Among around 300,000 clones listed, approximately 90% were seen once. Sequenced here: peripheral blood, sampled in a trial of Ad26.COV2.S vaccine versus placebo. This receptor was obtained from a person aged 18-65 years who received the Ad26.COV2.S COVID-19 vaccine or a placebo.

The CDR3 DNA reads TGTGCCAGCAGTGAAGGGAGGAATCAGCCCCAGCATTTT. Its translation is CASSEGRNQPQHF. The rearrangement uses TRBV6-4 and TRBJ1-5; D unclear. Germline CDR1 reads MRHNA; CDR2 reads SNTAGT. Deletions cut 3 bases from V and 4 bases from J, with 7 bases between. This CDR3 is 13 amino acids long.